These T cell receptor beta chains were read from a single sample in a study of OX40 agonist ivuxolimab in advanced cancers. The protocol was immunoSEQ multiplex PCR, while the TCRdb copy is restricted to in-frame clones and leaves out a portion. The top ten hold around 25% of the sample, which has 80,000 or so clones, approximately 84% seen once. Sequenced here: CD4+ or CD8+ T cells sorted from blood, sampled in a trial of the OX40 agonist ivuxolimab. These receptors came from an adult with an advanced solid tumor such as melanoma, head and neck, liver or kidney cancer. Each CDR3 is given without its conserved first and last residue. Each record gives: V gene, CDR3 length, J gene, CDR3 protein.

>TRBV5-4|14|TRBJ1-2
ASSRRTDRSRYGYT
>TRBV28|13|TRBJ1-5
ASSYPGRTGGPQH
>TRBV7-2|14|TRBJ2-5
ASSVRRTGSLETQY
>TRBV28|11|NA
ASRSGILYEQY
>TRBV10-1|14|TRBJ2-1
ASSESLRQGMDEQF
>TRBV5-1|12|TRBJ2-1
ASSLGGTDNEQF
>TRBV5-4|13|TRBJ2-3
ASSLAELGTDTQY
>TRBV4-3|13|TRBJ1-2
ASSQVLGEPYGYT
>TRBV6-5|13|TRBJ1-6
ASSRGTANNSPLH
>TRBV18|12|TRBJ1-3
ASSSRDTQNTIY
>TRBV7-2|12|TRBJ1-4
ASSPGQGVEKLF
>TRBV5-1|13|NA
ASSLTGTQGYEQY
>TRBV19|10|TRBJ2-7
ASGRSFYEQY
>TRBV15|10|TRBJ2-5
ATSRDETSQY
>TRBV2|12|TRBJ2-6
ASSRYSGANVLT
>TRBV6-4|11|TRBJ1-2
ASTPGLGYGYT
>TRBV13|10|TRBJ1-3
ASSLRGNTIY
>TRBV10-3|14|TRBJ2-1
AISAISGELHNEQF
>TRBV30|13|TRBJ2-3
ASAALAGGADTQY
>TRBV7-2|13|TRBJ2-5
ASSHPGQRQETQY
>TRBV12-5|14|TRBJ2-7
ASGYHRGTGVGEQY
>TRBV4-1|14|TRBJ2-7
ASSQSSSGQTYEQY
>TRBV7-8|11|TRBJ1-2
ASSLPGAYGYT
>TRBV7-2|12|TRBJ2-5
ASSLVGGQETQY
>TRBV25-1|11|TRBJ2-3
ASSEWESGDVN
>TRBV5-1|11|TRBJ2-5
ASSFGQQETQY
>TRBV6-4|15|TRBJ2-3
ASSDPWTGLITDTQY
>TRBV5-1|12|TRBJ1-2
ASSSQTANYGYT
>TRBV2|12|TRBJ1-4
ASRGTAPTEKLF
>TRBV25-1|14|TRBJ1-5
ASIGDRDRDDQPQH
>TRBV29-1|12|TRBJ2-3
SAGGLAGTDTQY
>TRBV5-1|13|TRBJ1-4
ASRDGSSTNEKLF
>TRBV7-7|13|TRBJ2-5
ASSLGLAGRETQY
>TRBV18|12|TRBJ1-2
ASSIEGGKHGYT
>TRBV15|12|TRBJ1-1
ATREDGISAEAF
>TRBV7-9|11|TRBJ2-1
ASSLTGYNEQF
>TRBV7-6|13|TRBJ1-4
ASSMTQGPNEKLF
>TRBV4-3|14|TRBJ2-7
ASSQDFGGSSYEQY
>TRBV5-1|12|TRBJ1-2
ASSFGTEHDGYT
>TRBV15|11|TRBJ2-5
ATSVGLVETQY
>TRBV5-1|10|TRBJ1-1
ASGTGGTEAF
>TRBV6-1|17|TRBJ1-4
ASSEAVGQGWPTNEKLF
>TRBV7-9|16|TRBJ2-3
ASSLEQGEWGSTDTQY
>TRBV28|14|TRBJ2-3
ASSPTSGRSTDTQY
>TRBV7-2|13|TRBJ1-4
ASSFRDRANEKLF
>TRBV6-6|12|TRBJ2-1
ASSYPGLDNEQF
>TRBV5-1|13|TRBJ2-7
ASDRTGDNPREQY
>TRBV27|13|TRBJ2-7
ASSLGGSSNYEQY
>TRBV6-6|12|TRBJ2-7
ASSARDHRYEQY
>TRBV11-2|13|TRBJ1-4
ASSPLGVDNEKLF
>TRBV5-1|13|TRBJ1-1
ASSLGQGAGTEAF
>TRBV2|12|TRBJ2-7
ASTTGVFPYEQY
>TRBV2|9|TRBJ2-1
ASSVYNEQF
>TRBV11-2|12|TRBJ2-3
ASSFQRGTDTQY
>TRBV27|11|TRBJ1-1
ASSTSPNTEAF
>TRBV5-5|10|TRBJ2-7
ASSLGRYEQY
>TRBV19|13|TRBJ1-1
ASSPMTGVRTEAF